This TCR beta chain was sequenced in a study of T cells in women clearing cervical HPV infection. About the study: Case blood drawn at lesion detection; control blood after infection cleared. General observations from the study: Richness differences could reflect unmeasured T-cell content per sample.

Concerning this clone: Its matching antigen is unknown.

Clones were sequenced by immunoSEQ multiplex PCR, and TCRdb holds only the in-frame ones, with some missing. The ten top clones account for 6.5% to 8.5%, within a sample of about 20,000 clones. Sequenced sample: blood buffy coat. This TCR was recovered from a woman aged 18 to 75 with a cervical HPV16 infection that either progressed to CIN3+ or cleared (not recorded which).

This CDR3 reads CASSPRGQGSRETQYF. The CDR3 DNA, read in part, is TGTGCCAGTAGTCCGCGGGGACAGGGTTCACGCGAGACC. The chain recombines TRBV19 with TRBJ2-5; TRBD1 matches at 9 bases. The read finishes 3 residues shy of the CDR3 end, and the germline J gene is used to complete it. Germline V lookup: CDR1 LNHDA, CDR2 SQIVND (reference sequence). With V trimmed by 5 bases and J by 5 bases, 12 bases remained unmatched. The CDR3 loop spans 16 amino acids.